Here is one T cell receptor (beta chain) with its context. What it recognizes is unknown. A read error may explain this, as a much larger clone is one base away. TCRbeta libraries were built with three rounds of nested PCR, modified from ARM-PCR. MiXCR, run by TCRdb on the multiplex PCR reads, gives a single entry per CDR3 protein. Counted here are 100,000 to 120,000 distinct CDR3 sequences, about 80% occurring once; the ten biggest clones make up 22%. The record originates from a study of tumor and adjacent non-tumor tissue in lung cancer. Study-wide points: Higher tumor TCR diversity was associated with shorter survival. In normal lung, the top 100 clones were significantly more dominant than in tumor.

The template was RNA from unsorted bulk tissue. V lost 10 bases, J lost 13 bases, and 23 bases stayed unmatched. Germline V gene data show CDR1 as MNHEY and CDR2 as SVGEGT. This CDR3 region has 16 residues. The sequence was collected from a man between 65 and 85 years old with non-small cell lung cancer. The V and J genes are TRBV6-2 or TRBV6-3 and TRBJ2-2; 8 positions agree with TRBD1. The sample consisted of lung tumor tissue. The CDR3 nucleotides are TGTGCCAACAGCTCCCTAGGGACAGGATTCTATTCGCGGCTGTTTTTT. This encodes CANSSLGTGFYSRLFF.